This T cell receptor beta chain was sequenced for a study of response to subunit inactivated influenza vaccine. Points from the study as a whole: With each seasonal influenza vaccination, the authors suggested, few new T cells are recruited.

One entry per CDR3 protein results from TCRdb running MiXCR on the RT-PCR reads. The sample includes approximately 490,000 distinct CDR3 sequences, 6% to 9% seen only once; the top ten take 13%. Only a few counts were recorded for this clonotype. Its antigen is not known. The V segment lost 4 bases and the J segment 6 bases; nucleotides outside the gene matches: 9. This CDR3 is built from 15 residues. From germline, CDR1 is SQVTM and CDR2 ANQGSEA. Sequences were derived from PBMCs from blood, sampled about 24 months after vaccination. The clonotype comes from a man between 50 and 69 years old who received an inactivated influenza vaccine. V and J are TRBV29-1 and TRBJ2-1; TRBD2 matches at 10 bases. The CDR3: CSVGLRLAGSNEQFF. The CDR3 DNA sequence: TGCAGCGTTGGTCTGAGACTAGCGGGTTCCAATGAGCAGTTCTTC.